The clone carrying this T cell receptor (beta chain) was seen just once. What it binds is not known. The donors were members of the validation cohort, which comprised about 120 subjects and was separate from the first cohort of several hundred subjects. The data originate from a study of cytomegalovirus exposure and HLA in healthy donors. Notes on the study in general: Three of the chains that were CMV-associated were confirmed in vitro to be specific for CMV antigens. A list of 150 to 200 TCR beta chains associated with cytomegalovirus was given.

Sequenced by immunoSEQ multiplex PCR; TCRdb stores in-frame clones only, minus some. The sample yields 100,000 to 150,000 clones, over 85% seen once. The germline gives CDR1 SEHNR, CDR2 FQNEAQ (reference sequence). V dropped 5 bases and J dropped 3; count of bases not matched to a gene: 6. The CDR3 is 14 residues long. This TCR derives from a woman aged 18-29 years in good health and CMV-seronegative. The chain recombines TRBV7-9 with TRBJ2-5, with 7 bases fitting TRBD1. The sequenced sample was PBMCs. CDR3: CASSRGQHEETQYF. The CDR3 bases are TGTGCCAGCAGCAGGGGACAGCATGAAGAGACCCAGTACTTC.